These T cell receptor beta chains were read from a single sample in a study of CD8 T cells in Susac syndrome. TCRdb itself ran the immunoSEQ multiplex PCR reads through MiXCR, one entry per CDR3 protein. The sample shows 200,000 to 250,000 distinct CDR3 sequences, more than 85% of them seen only once. The sequenced sample was CD8+ T cells from PBMCs. These receptors all come from a human donor with multiple sclerosis. CDR3s include the opening cysteine and the closing phenylalanine or tryptophan. A D gene is named only where the DNA matches it firmly. Rows may omit the clone size; those that give it use once, few, many or a size class.

D,J,V,size,DNA,CDR3
TRBD2,TRBJ2-1,TRBV28,NA,TGTGCCAGCAGCCCGGAGGGACTAGCGGCAAATGAGCAGTTCTTC,CASSPEGLAANEQFF
TRBD2,TRBJ2-7,TRBV27,once,TGTGCCAGCAGTCCTAGCGGGAGGCCGGACCCCTACGAGCAGTACTTC,CASSPSGRPDPYEQYF
NA,TRBJ1-2,TRBV15,NA,TGTGCCACCAGCAGAGAAGAGAGGGATGGCTACACCTTC,CATSREERDGYTF
TRBD1,TRBJ2-1,TRBV12-3/TRBV12-4,NA,TGTGCCAGCGGTTCGGACAGGGTCAATGAGCAGTTCTTC,CASGSDRVNEQFF
NA,TRBJ2-1,TRBV30,once,TGTGCCTGGAGTTCATCCTACAATGAGCAGTTCTTC,CAWSSSYNEQFF
NA,TRBJ1-2,TRBV9,once,TGTGCCAGCAGCGTAGCTTCGGGGCCCGGAGGATCCGGCTACACCTTC,CASSVASGPGGSGYTF
TRBD1,TRBJ2-1,TRBV10-3,NA,TGTGCCATCAGTGAGTTTGCGGACAGGGCCCGCAATGAGCAGTTCTTC,CAISEFADRARNEQFF
NA,TRBJ2-2,TRBV12-3/TRBV12-4,NA,TGTGCCAGCAGTAACAGGGCTACAGGTTTGAACACCGGGGAGCTGTTTTTT,CASSNRATGLNTGELFF
TRBD1,TRBJ2-7,TRBV5-6,NA,TGTGCCAGCAGGGACTCCACCGGGACAGTCTCCGGATGGTACTACGAGCAGTACTTC,CASRDSTGTVSGWYYEQYF
NA,TRBJ2-7,TRBV30,NA,TGTGCCTGGAGTCTCTCGACCCTGAGCGAGCAGTACTTC,CAWSLSTLSEQYF
NA,TRBJ1-5,TRBV4-3,once,TGCGCCAGCAGCCAAGATGCAGGTCAGCCCCAGCATTTT,CASSQDAGQPQHF
NA,TRBJ2-5,TRBV30,NA,TGTGCCTGGGAACAAGAGACCCAGTACTTC,CAWEQETQYF
TRBD1,TRBJ2-7,TRBV27,NA,TGTGCCAGCAGTTTATCGTCAGGGGGATACTACGAGCAGTACTTC,CASSLSSGGYYEQYF
TRBD2,TRBJ2-1,TRBV6-2/TRBV6-3,NA,TGTGCCAGCAGTTTCGACCTACTAGCGGGAGGGGAGCAGTTCTTC,CASSFDLLAGGEQFF
NA,TRBJ1-4,TRBV5-6,NA,TGTGCCAGCAGCCCTACGGGTCGGGATAATGAAAAACTGTTTTTT,CASSPTGRDNEKLFF
NA,TRBJ1-6,TRBV7-3,once,TGTGCCAGCAGTTACACCGGGACACAGAGAAGCCTACCCCCAATTCGGCCCCTCCACTTT,CASSYTGTQRSLPPIRPLHF
TRBD2,TRBJ2-7,TRBV4-3,once,TGCGCCAGCAGCCAAAGACTAGCGGTAACCTACGAGCAGTACTTC,CASSQRLAVTYEQYF
TRBD2,TRBJ2-3,TRBV2,NA,TGTGCCAGCAGTGAAGGGGTCGAGGCGGGGGGGCTGGATACGCAGTATTTT,CASSEGVEAGGLDTQYF
TRBD2,TRBJ2-3,TRBV12-3/TRBV12-4,NA,TGTGCCAGCAGCTTCCTAGCGGGGTCAGTCGATACGCAGTATTTT,CASSFLAGSVDTQYF
NA,TRBJ1-3,TRBV6-5,NA,TGTGCCAGCAGTTACTCGACGGGCTCTGGAAACACCATATATTTT,CASSYSTGSGNTIYF
TRBD2,TRBJ2-1,TRBV25-1,NA,TGTGCCAGCAGTGAATCGGCGGGAGCCTACAATGAGCAGTTCTTC,CASSESAGAYNEQFF
NA,TRBJ2-5,TRBV19,NA,TGTGCCAGTAGTATGACAGGTGGGCGGGAGACCCAGTACTTC,CASSMTGGRETQYF
NA,TRBJ2-5,TRBV20-1,NA,TGCAGTGCTAGATCTGGGGAAGAGACCCAGTACTTC,CSARSGEETQYF
NA,TRBJ2-7,TRBV5-6,NA,TGTGCCAGCAGCTTGGGTAGGGCCGAGCAGTACTTC,CASSLGRAEQYF
TRBD1,TRBJ1-1,TRBV29-1,NA,TGCAGCGGCCCGCCGGGACAGCCGAACACTGAAGCTTTCTTT,CSGPPGQPNTEAFF
NA,TRBJ1-5,TRBV15,NA,TGTGCCACCGGAGGCAGCAATCAGCCCCAGCATTTT,CATGGSNQPQHF
NA,TRBJ2-1,TRBV7-9,NA,TGTGCCAGCAGCTCCTCTAGTAGTGGTGAGCAGTTCTTC,CASSSSSSGEQFF
NA,TRBJ2-1,TRBV20-1,NA,TGCAGTGCTTGGTTCCTCTCCAATGAGCAGTTCTTC,CSAWFLSNEQFF
NA,TRBJ2-5,TRBV25-1,NA,TGTGCCAGCACCTGGGGCCCCCAAGAGACCCAGTACTTC,CASTWGPQETQYF
NA,TRBJ2-2,TRBV24-1,NA,TGTGCCACCAGTGATAAGGACAGTCTGAACACCGGGGAGCTGTTTTTT,CATSDKDSLNTGELFF
NA,TRBJ1-3,TRBV19,NA,TGTGCCAGTTTAGAGGATTCTGGAAACACCATATATTTT,CASLEDSGNTIYF